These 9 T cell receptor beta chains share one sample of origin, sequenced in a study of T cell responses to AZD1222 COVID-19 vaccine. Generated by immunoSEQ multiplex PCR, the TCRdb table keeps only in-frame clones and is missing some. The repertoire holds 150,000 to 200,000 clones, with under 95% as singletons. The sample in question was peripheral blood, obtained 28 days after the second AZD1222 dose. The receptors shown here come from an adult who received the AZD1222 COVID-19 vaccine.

The CDR3 here is CASSDSSAVAGGLLSEQFF. CDR3 sequence (DNA): TGTGCCAGCAGTGACTCGAGTGCGGTAGCGGGGGGCCTGTTGAGTGAGCAGTTCTTC. The chain uses TRBV6-4 and TRBJ2-1; TRBD2 agrees at 10 bases. Losses at the gene ends were 0 bases for V and 9 bases for J; bases not matched to a gene: 17. Germline V CDR1 and CDR2: MRHNA, SNTAGT. There are 19 residues in the CDR3.

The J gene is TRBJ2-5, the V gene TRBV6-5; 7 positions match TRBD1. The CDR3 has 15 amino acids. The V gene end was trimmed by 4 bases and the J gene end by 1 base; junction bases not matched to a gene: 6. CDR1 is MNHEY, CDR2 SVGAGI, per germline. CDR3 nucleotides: TGTGCCAGCAGTTCCCTAGGACAGGTCCAAGAGACCCAGTACTTC. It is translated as CASSSLGQVQETQYF.

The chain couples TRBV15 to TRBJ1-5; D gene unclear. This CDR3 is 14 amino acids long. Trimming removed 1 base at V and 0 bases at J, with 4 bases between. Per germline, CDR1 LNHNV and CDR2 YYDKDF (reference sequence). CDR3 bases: TGTGCCACCAGCAGAGGAGTTAGCAATCAGCCCCAGCATTTT. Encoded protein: CATSRGVSNQPQHF.

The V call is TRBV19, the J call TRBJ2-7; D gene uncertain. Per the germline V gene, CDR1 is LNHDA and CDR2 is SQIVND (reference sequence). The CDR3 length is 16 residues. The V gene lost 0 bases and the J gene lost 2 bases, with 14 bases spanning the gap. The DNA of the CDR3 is TGTGCCAGTAGTATAGATCCCGCCGGCCCGACCTACGAGCAGTACTTC. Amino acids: CASSIDPAGPTYEQYF.

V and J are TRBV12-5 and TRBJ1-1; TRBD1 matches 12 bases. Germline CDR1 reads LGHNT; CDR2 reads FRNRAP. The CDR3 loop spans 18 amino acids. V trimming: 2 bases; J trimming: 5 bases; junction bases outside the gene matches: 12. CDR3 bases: TGTGCTAGTGGTTTGTGGGCCCCGGGACAGGGGGCGCTTACTGAAGCTTTCTTT. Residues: CASGLWAPGQGALTEAFF.

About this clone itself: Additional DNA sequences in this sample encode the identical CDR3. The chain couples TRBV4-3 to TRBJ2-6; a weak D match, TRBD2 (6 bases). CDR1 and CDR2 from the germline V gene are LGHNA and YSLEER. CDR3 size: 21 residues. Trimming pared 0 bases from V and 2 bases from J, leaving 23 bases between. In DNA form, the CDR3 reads TGCGCCAGCAGCCAAGATTACCGGAGGGCGGACTTGTGGACTGGGGCCAACGTCCTGACTTTC. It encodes CASSQDYRRADLWTGANVLTF.

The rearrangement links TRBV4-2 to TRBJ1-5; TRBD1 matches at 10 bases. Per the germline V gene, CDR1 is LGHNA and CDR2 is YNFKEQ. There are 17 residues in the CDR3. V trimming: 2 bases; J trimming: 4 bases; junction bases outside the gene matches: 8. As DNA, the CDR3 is TGTGCCAGCAGCCAATATGGTCCGGGACAGGGGAATCAGCCCCAGCATTTT. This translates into CASSQYGPGQGNQPQHF.

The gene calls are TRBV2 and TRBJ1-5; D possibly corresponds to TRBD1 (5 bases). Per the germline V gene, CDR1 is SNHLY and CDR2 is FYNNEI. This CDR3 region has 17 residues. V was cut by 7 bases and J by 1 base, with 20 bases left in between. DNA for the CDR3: TGTGCCAGCACCTTCAGACAGTCTTTTGAGAGCAATCAGCCCCAGCATTTT. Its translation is CASTFRQSFESNQPQHF.

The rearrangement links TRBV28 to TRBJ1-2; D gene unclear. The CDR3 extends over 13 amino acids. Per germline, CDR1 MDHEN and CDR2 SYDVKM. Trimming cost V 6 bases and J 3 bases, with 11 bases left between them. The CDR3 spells CASSPSSYYGYTF. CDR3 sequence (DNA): TGTGCCAGCAGCCCCTCCTCATACTATGGCTACACCTTC.